The 19 T cell receptor beta chains presented below share a single source sample, sequenced in a study of OX40 agonist ivuxolimab in advanced cancers. The table came from immunoSEQ multiplex PCR; TCRdb's copy has only in-frame clones and leaves some out. The data show 55,000 to 70,000 clones, more than 85% seen once. Source: CD4+ or CD8+ T cells sorted from blood, taken in a trial of the OX40 agonist ivuxolimab. These receptors were taken from an adult with an advanced solid tumor such as melanoma, head and neck, liver or kidney cancer.

This chain uses TRBV19 with TRBJ2-1; no clear D gene. CDR1 LNHDA and CDR2 SQIVND come from the germline V gene (reference sequence). The CDR3 is 16 amino acids. Trimming removed 0 bases at V and 0 bases at J, with 9 bases between. The CDR3: CASSIDPYLSYNEQFF. The CDR3 region has the DNA TGTGCCAGTAGTATAGACCCATACCTCTCCTACAATGAGCAGTTCTTC.

The chain couples TRBV5-4 to TRBJ1-2; possibly TRBD1 for D (6 bases). Germline V lookup: CDR1 SGHNT, CDR2 YYREEE (reference sequence). The V end lost 0 bases, the J end lost 5 bases, and 14 bases lay between the germline ends. The CDR3 runs to 15 residues. In DNA, the CDR3 is TGTGCCAGCAGCTTGGGAGGGACACGAGAATATGGCTACACCTTC. It specifies CASSLGGTREYGYTF.

The sample holds one count of this clone. This chain connects TRBV5-1 to TRBJ2-7, with 10 bases that match TRBD1. The V segment lost 0 bases and the J segment 7 bases; nucleotides outside the gene matches: 7. This CDR3 comprises 15 residues. CDR1 and CDR2 (germline): SGHRS, YFSETQ. CDR3 nucleotides: TGCGCCAGCAGCTTGGATGGGACAGGGGTAGGTGAGCAGTACTTC. This translates into CASSLDGTGVGEQYF.

This chain joins TRBV29-1 and TRBJ2-1; perhaps TRBD1 as D (6 bases). The CDR3 consists of 12 residues. The germline V and J ends were trimmed by 6 bases and 15 bases, with 21 bases remaining between them. CDR1 and CDR2 from the germline V gene are SQVTM and ANQGSEA. The CDR3 nucleotides read TGCAGCGTGCCCGCGGATGACAGGCGGGTGTTCTTC. The encoded protein is CSVPADDRRVFF.

In DNA form, the CDR3 reads TGTGCCAGCAGTGAGCCGGGGTATGACACCGGGGAGCTGTTTTTT. Amino acids: CASSEPGYDTGELFF. The chain has TRBV6-1 and TRBJ2-2, with D possibly TRBD2 on 5 matching bases. The V gene lost 3 bases and the J gene lost 3 bases, with 11 bases spanning the gap. The CDR3 is 15 amino acids. CDR1 MNHNS and CDR2 SASEGT come from the germline V gene.

The genes are TRBV15 and TRBJ1-4; maybe TRBD1 (6 bases). The germline V gene encodes CDR1 LNHNV and CDR2 YYDKDF (reference sequence). This CDR3 has 14 amino acids. V was trimmed by 4 bases and J by 0 bases, leaving 6 bases between them. The CDR3 nucleotides are TGTGCCACCAGCAACAGGGCAACTAATGAAAAACTGTTTTTT. It specifies CATSNRATNEKLFF.

The gene calls are TRBV6-1 and TRBJ1-1; D is perhaps TRBD1 (5 bases). V lost 5 bases and J 0 bases, leaving 13 bases between the germline ends. This CDR3 is 15 amino acids long. The germline gives CDR1 MNHNS, CDR2 SASEGT. Written as DNA, the CDR3 is TGTGCCAGCAGTAGGATGGGACCGATGAACACTGAAGCTTTCTTT. This encodes CASSRMGPMNTEAFF.

The chain joins TRBV7-6 to TRBJ1-6; tentatively, D is TRBD1 (5 bases). The V end lost 5 bases, the J end lost 10 bases, and 15 bases lay between the germline ends. This CDR3 is built from 14 residues. Germline assignment: CDR1 SGHVS and CDR2 FNYEAQ. The CDR3 region has the DNA TGTGCCAGCAGCGGTCCGGGGGTCAACTCACCCCTCCACTTT. Translation gives CASSGPGVNSPLHF.

This chain connects TRBV19 to TRBJ1-2; maybe TRBD1 (6 bases). Germline-derived CDR1 and CDR2 are LNHDA and SQIVND (reference sequence). The length of the CDR3 is 14 residues. The V end was cut by 0 bases, the J end by 2 bases, with 7 bases between. CDR3 in amino acids: CASSIDQGNYGYTF. The CDR3 nucleotides are TGTGCCAGTAGTATAGATCAGGGGAACTATGGCTACACCTTC. The full variable domain, with the rest looked up from reference TRBV19 and TRBJ1-2, is DGGITQSPKYLFRKEGQNVTLSCEQNLNHDAMYWYRQDPGQGLRLIYYSQIVNDFQKGDIAEGYSVSREKKESFPLTVTSAQKNPTAFYLCASSIDQGNYGYTFGSGTRLTVV.

V and J are TRBV2 and TRBJ2-5; D gene uncertain. Germline CDR1 SNHLY, CDR2 FYNNEI. CDR3 length equals 11 residues. The germline V and J ends were trimmed by 7 bases and 5 bases, with 8 bases remaining between them. For the CDR3, the DNA is TGTGCCAGCAACCATGGGGAGACCCAGTACTTC. Translation: CASNHGETQYF.

This CDR3 is CASSWWAQSASGGNTIYF. The CDR3 nucleotides read TGTGCCAGCAGCTGGTGGGCTCAATCCGCCTCGGGGGGAAACACCATATATTTT. V usage is TRBV7-9 and J usage is TRBJ1-3; D gene ambiguous. The ends were cut back, 4 bases at V and 4 bases at J, with 23 bases in the middle. CDR1 is SEHNR and CDR2 is FQNEAQ in the germline V gene (reference sequence). CDR3 length equals 18 residues.

The chain has TRBV18 and TRBJ1-3, with D uncertain. Germline V gives CDR1 KGHSH, CDR2 LQKENI. The CDR3 totals 14 residues. The ends were cut back, 0 bases at V and 0 bases at J, with 3 bases in the middle. CDR3 nucleotide sequence: TGTGCCAGCTCACCACCTCCCTCTGGAAACACCATATATTTT. As protein: CASSPPPSGNTIYF. Drawing the rest from reference TRBV18 and TRBJ1-3, the complete variable domain is NAGVMQNPRHLVRRRGQEARLRCSPMKGHSHVYWYRQLPEEGLKFMVYLQKENIIDESGMPKERFSAEFPKEGPSILRIQQVVRGDSAAYFCASSPPPSGNTIYFGEGSWLTVV.

The gene calls are TRBV7-9 and TRBJ1-1, with D maybe TRBD1 (6 bases). The CDR3 totals 15 residues. Germline V CDR1 and CDR2: SEHNR, FQNEAQ (reference sequence). V gave up 2 bases and J gave up 2 bases, with 12 bases separating them. The CDR3 coding sequence is TGTGCCAGCAGCTTATCGACAGGCTTTAACACTGAAGCTTTCTTT. Protein product: CASSLSTGFNTEAFF.

The chain is built from TRBV5-4 and TRBJ2-5; 8 positions agree with TRBD1. After removal of 4 bases from V and 2 bases from J, the junction contained 4 bases not matched to a gene. The CDR3 is made up of 14 amino acids. Germline CDR1 and CDR2: SGHNT and YYREEE (reference sequence). CDR3: CASSTRTGQETQYF. CDR3 bases: TGTGCCAGCAGCACACGGACAGGGCAAGAGACCCAGTACTTC. Supplemented by reference TRBV5-4 and TRBJ2-5, the full variable domain reads ETGVTQSPTHLIKTRGQQVTLRCSSQSGHNTVSWYQQALGQGPQFIFQYYREEENGRGNFPPRFSGLQFPNYSSELNVNALELDDSALYLCASSTRTGQETQYFGPGTRLLVL.

This clone was seen a single time. The genes are TRBV5-1 and TRBJ2-5; D is unclear. Germline V gene lookup returns CDR1 SGHRS and CDR2 YFSETQ. V lost 0 bases and J 5 bases, leaving 8 bases between the germline ends. This CDR3 is built from 13 residues. CDR3 nucleotide sequence: TGCGCCAGCAGCTTGGCCATGAGGGAGACCCAGTACTTC. This translates into CASSLAMRETQYF.

J is TRBJ2-3 and V is TRBV10-3, with a weak D call TRBD2 (7 bases). V lost 6 bases and J lost 3, with 13 bases in between. The germline V gene has CDR1 ENHRY and CDR2 SYGVKD. The CDR3 loop spans 14 amino acids. CDR3 sequence reads: CAIRWGGATDTQYF. CDR3 DNA sequence: TGTGCCATCAGGTGGGGGGGGGCGACAGATACGCAGTATTTT.

The rearrangement joins TRBV9 to TRBJ1-3; no firm D call. The CDR3 length is 13 residues. Trimming cost V 7 bases and J 2 bases, with 10 bases left between them. Germline values: CDR1 SGDLS, CDR2 YYNGEE. CDR3 protein: CASGRTAGNTIYF. CDR3 coding DNA: TGTGCCAGCGGCAGGACTGCTGGAAACACCATATATTTT.

The J gene is TRBJ1-5, the V gene TRBV18; D gene unclear. Trimming removed 1 base from V and 6 bases from J, with 10 bases in between. This CDR3 has 14 residues. In germline, CDR1 is KGHSH, CDR2 LQKENI. CDR3 sequence: CASSPRQDGQPQHF. In DNA form, the CDR3 reads TGTGCCAGCTCACCACGGCAGGACGGTCAGCCCCAGCATTTT.

V is TRBV5-4 and J is TRBJ1-2; TRBD1 might be the D (5 bases). The CDR3 is 13 residues long. Looked up from germline, CDR1 is SGHNT and CDR2 is YYREEE (reference sequence). Deletions cut 4 bases from V and 3 bases from J, with 10 bases between. CDR3 region: CASSAGTYYGYTF. The CDR3 nucleotides are TGTGCCAGCAGCGCCGGGACTTACTATGGCTACACCTTC.